This T cell receptor beta chain appears in the sequencing data of a study of T-cell reconstitution after alpha-beta-depleted transplantation in children. This CDR3 has 16 amino acids. V was clipped by 0 bases and J by 5 bases, with 16 bases between them. Molecular barcoding with unique molecular identifiers was used for the TCRbeta library. TCRdb re-called the PCR reads with MiXCR, one entry per CDR3 protein. The table has 600,000 to 700,000 distinct CDR3 sequences, approximately 17% seen once. Only a few counts were recorded for this clonotype. The genes are TRBV12-3 or TRBV12-4 and TRBJ1-1, with D possibly matching TRBD1 (6 bases). This material consisted of PBMCs from the stem cell graft donor, taken from the stem cell graft. The sequence was collected from a human donor who donated a stem cell graft to a child with acute myeloid leukemia. CDR3 protein: CASSLAGRTGMTEAFF. As DNA, the CDR3 is TGTGCCAGCAGTTTAGCGGGTAGAACAGGGATGACTGAAGCTTTCTTT.